The rows below give T cell receptor beta chains drawn from one sample of a study of blood T cell repertoires in COVID-19. This table comes from immunoSEQ multiplex PCR, and its TCRdb copy is limited to in-frame clones, with some not included. The sample has roughly 100,000 clones, approximately 78% seen once; the top ten hold around 9.8%. Sample: peripheral blood. The origin of the receptors is a man aged 55-75 years with active or convalescent COVID-19. The CDR3 runs from the conserved cysteine through the conserved F or W. The D gene is left open where the match is weak. Clone size is given for some rows only: seen once, a few or many times, or a class if the clone is expanded.

d_call	v_call	j_call	clone_size	cdr3_aa	cdr3_nt
-	TRBV5-1	TRBJ1-4	few	CASSLVGAEDEKLFF	TGCGCCAGCAGCTTGGTGGGGGCCGAGGATGAAAAACTGTTTTTT
-	TRBV6-2/TRBV6-3	TRBJ2-1	once	CASSYPLTGVYNEQFF	TGTGCCAGCAGTTACCCTCTAACGGGAGTTTACAATGAGCAGTTCTTC
-	TRBV7-9	TRBJ2-7	once	CASSLGLGAPEQYF	TGTGCCAGCAGCTTAGGACTAGGAGCTCCCGAGCAGTACTTC
-	TRBV30	TRBJ1-1	-	CAWSEVQEGTEAFF	TGTGCCTGGAGTGAGGTACAGGAGGGAACTGAAGCTTTCTTT
TRBD2	TRBV5-1	TRBJ2-3	-	CASSSGGNTDTQYF	TGCGCCAGCAGCTCGGGAGGGAACACAGATACGCAGTATTTT
TRBD1	TRBV19	TRBJ1-4	-	CATRGTEVSANEKLFF	TGTGCCACCAGAGGGACAGAGGTTTCTGCTAATGAAAAACTGTTTTTT
-	TRBV29-1	TRBJ1-2	-	CSVEAGHDGRYGYTF	TGCAGCGTTGAAGCGGGTCACGACGGCCGATATGGCTACACCTTC
-	TRBV6-1	TRBJ1-1	-	CASSEATVSSQAFF	TGTGCCAGCAGTGAAGCCACAGTTTCGTCTCAAGCTTTCTTT
TRBD2	TRBV5-1	TRBJ2-5	-	CASSSSGGQETQYF	TGCGCCAGCAGCTCCAGCGGGGGCCAAGAGACCCAGTACTTC
-	TRBV4-3	TRBJ2-5	-	CASSQLIYGETQYF	TGCGCCAGCAGCCAACTCATTTACGGGGAGACCCAGTACTTC
TRBD1	TRBV6-5	TRBJ1-1	few	CASRGTGKTEAFF	TGTGCCAGCAGGGGGACAGGGAAGACTGAAGCTTTCTTT
TRBD2	TRBV12-5	TRBJ2-1	once	CASGTPGTSGYEQFF	TGTGCTAGTGGTACGCCCGGGACTAGTGGATACGAGCAGTTCTTC
TRBD1	TRBV7-9	TRBJ1-3	-	CASSPTGSYGNTIYF	TGTGCCAGCAGCCCGACAGGGTCGTATGGAAACACCATATATTTT
TRBD1	TRBV27	TRBJ2-1	-	CASSLGGQGPLAKQFF	TGTGCCAGCAGTTTAGGGGGACAGGGGCCACTAGCCAAGCAGTTCTTC
TRBD1	TRBV7-6	TRBJ1-1	-	CASSAGQTTEAFF	TGTGCCAGCAGCGCGGGACAGACCACTGAAGCTTTCTTT
-	TRBV11-2	TRBJ1-2	-	CASSLVAGKEYGYTF	TGTGCCAGCAGCTTAGTTGCAGGGAAGGAGTATGGCTACACCTTC
TRBD1	TRBV5-1	TRBJ1-2	-	CASSEGLGQGRGYTF	TGCGCCAGCAGCGAAGGGCTGGGACAGGGCCGAGGCTACACCTTC
TRBD1	TRBV11-2	TRBJ1-1	-	CASSSTGGYTEAFF	TGTGCCAGCAGCTCGACAGGGGGTTACACTGAAGCTTTCTTT
TRBD1	TRBV10-2	TRBJ1-2	-	CASSESAGGAGSYGYTF	TGCGCCAGCAGTGAGTCGGCAGGGGGCGCAGGGTCATATGGCTACACCTTC
-	TRBV7-8	TRBJ2-2	once	CASRSSFYEELFF	TGTGCCAGCCGATCTTCGTTCTATGAGGAGCTGTTTTTT
TRBD2	TRBV2	TRBJ2-3	-	CASIHSGTSGRRTDTQYF	TGTGCCAGCATCCACTCGGGGACTAGCGGGAGGAGAACAGATACGCAGTATTTT
-	TRBV21-1	TRBJ2-5	-	CASSTHLPSGEGTQYF	TGTGCCAGCAGCACACACCTCCCTAGCGGGGAGGGGACCCAGTACTTC
TRBD1	TRBV13	TRBJ2-7	-	CASSLSFGTGSHEQYF	TGTGCCAGCAGCTTAAGTTTCGGGACAGGGTCCCACGAGCAGTACTTC
-	TRBV20-1	TRBJ1-5	few	CSARLGPQHF	TGCAGTGCTAGACTAGGCCCCCAGCATTTT
TRBD2	TRBV6-5	TRBJ2-4	-	CASSYSSSGRNIQYF	TGTGCCAGCAGTTACTCGTCTAGCGGGAGAAACATTCAGTACTTC
-	TRBV2	TRBJ2-1	-	CASSIQGYNEQFF	TGTGCCAGCAGTATTCAGGGCTACAATGAGCAGTTCTTC
-	TRBV2	TRBJ1-3	-	CASRRGNSGNTIYF	TGTGCCAGCAGAAGAGGGAACTCTGGAAACACCATATATTTT
-	TRBV4-1	TRBJ2-7	-	CASSQVGGDEQYF	TGCGCCAGCAGCCAAGTAGGGGGTGACGAGCAGTACTTC
-	TRBV29-1	TRBJ1-2	-	CSVEGGRGYHGYTF	TGCAGCGTTGAAGGAGGCAGGGGCTACCATGGCTACACCTTC
TRBD1	TRBV24-1	TRBJ1-3	-	CATSDSGQGLGNTIYF	TGTGCCACCAGTGATTCCGGACAGGGGCTTGGAAACACCATATATTTT
-	TRBV4-3	TRBJ1-3	few	CASSQVDTASGNTIYF	TGCGCCAGCAGCCAAGTAGACACAGCCTCTGGAAACACCATATATTTT
TRBD2	TRBV9	TRBJ2-3	-	CASSALAGVVTDTQYF	TGTGCCAGCAGCGCGCTAGCGGGAGTGGTCACAGATACGCAGTATTTT
TRBD1	TRBV10-2	TRBJ2-7	-	CASTHRGPVEQYF	TGCGCCAGCACACACAGGGGGCCGGTGGAGCAGTACTTC
-	TRBV2	TRBJ1-3	-	CASWGGVTGNTIYF	TGTGCCAGCTGGGGAGGGGTAACTGGAAACACCATATATTTT
-	TRBV3-1/TRBV3-2	TRBJ1-2	-	CASSHPVYGYTF	TGTGCCAGCAGCCACCCCGTCTATGGCTACACCTTC
TRBD1	TRBV4-1	TRBJ2-5	once	CASSFRQGQETQYF	TGCGCCAGCAGCTTTCGACAGGGACAAGAGACCCAGTACTTC
TRBD1	TRBV7-2	TRBJ2-5	-	CASSRDRAETQYF	TGTGCCAGCAGCCGGGACAGGGCCGAGACCCAGTACTTC
-	TRBV10-3	TRBJ2-6	-	CAISAGGLLGANVLTF	TGTGCCATCAGTGCCGGGGGTCTATTGGGGGCCAACGTCCTGACTTTC